This T cell receptor (beta chain) was sequenced in a study of human thymus T cells. General study points: Related research described thymic repertoires that were highly overlapping among unrelated individuals. V and J gene usage appeared biased in thymic and blood repertoires.

The data were produced by immunoSEQ multiplex PCR, yet TCRdb's version contains in-frame clones alone and is incomplete. The repertoire includes 60,000 to 75,000 clones, 85% to 95% of them detected once, and about 0.032% sits in the top ten. This CDR3 spans 20 amino acids. The source of the thymus tissue was resections taken during corrective heart surgery. This clone was seen once. Its target is unknown. This clonotype originated in a girl under three years old with a congenital heart defect but otherwise immunologically healthy. The V and J genes are TRBV21-1 and TRBJ1-5; the table's D call of TRBD1 was not tested on the DNA. TRBV21-1 represents a pseudogene. The material sequenced was thymus tissue. The CDR3 DNA is TGTGCCAGCAGCAAAAATCCTAGGACAGGGGGCGAGGAGGGCAATCAGCCCCAGCATTTT. Residues: CASSKNPRTGGEEGNQPQHF.